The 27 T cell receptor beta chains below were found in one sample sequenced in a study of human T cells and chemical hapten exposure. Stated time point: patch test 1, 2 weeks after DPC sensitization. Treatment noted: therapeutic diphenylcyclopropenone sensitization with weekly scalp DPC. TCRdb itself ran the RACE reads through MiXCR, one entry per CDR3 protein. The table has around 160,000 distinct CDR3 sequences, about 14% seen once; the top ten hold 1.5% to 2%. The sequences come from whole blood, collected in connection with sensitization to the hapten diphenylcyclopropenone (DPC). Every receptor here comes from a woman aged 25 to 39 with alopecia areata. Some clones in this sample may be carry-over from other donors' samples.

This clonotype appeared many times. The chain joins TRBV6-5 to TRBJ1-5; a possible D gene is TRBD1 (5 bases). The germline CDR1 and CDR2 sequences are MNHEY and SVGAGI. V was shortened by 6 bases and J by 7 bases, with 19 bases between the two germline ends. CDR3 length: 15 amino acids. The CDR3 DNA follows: TGTGCCAGCAGGAAAACCGGGGGGGGTCAGCAGCCCCAGCATTTT. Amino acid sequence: CASRKTGGGQQPQHF.

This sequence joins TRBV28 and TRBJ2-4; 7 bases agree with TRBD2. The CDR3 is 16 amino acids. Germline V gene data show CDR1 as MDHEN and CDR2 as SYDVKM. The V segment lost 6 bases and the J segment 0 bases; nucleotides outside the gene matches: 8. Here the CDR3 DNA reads TGTGCCAGCAGCGGCACGGGAGGAGCAGCCAAAAACATTCAGTACTTC. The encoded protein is CASSGTGGAAKNIQYF.

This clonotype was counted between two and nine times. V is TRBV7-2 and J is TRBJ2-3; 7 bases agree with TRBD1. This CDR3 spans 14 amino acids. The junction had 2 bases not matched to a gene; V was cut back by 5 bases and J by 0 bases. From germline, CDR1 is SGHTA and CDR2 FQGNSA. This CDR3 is CASSPDRSTDTQYF. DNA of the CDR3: TGTGCCAGCAGCCCGGACAGGAGCACAGATACGCAGTATTTT.

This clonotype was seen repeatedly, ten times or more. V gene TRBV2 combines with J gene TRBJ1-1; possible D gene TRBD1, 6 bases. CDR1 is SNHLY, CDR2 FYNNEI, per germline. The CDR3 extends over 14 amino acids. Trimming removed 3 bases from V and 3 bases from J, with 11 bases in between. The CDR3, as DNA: TGTGCCAGCAGTGAGCAGGGGAGGGACACTGAAGCTTTCTTT. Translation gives CASSEQGRDTEAFF. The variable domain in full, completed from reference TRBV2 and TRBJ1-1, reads EPEVTQTPSHQVTQMGQEVILRCVPISNHLYFYWYRQILGQKVEFLVSFYNNEISEKSEIFDDQFSVERPDGSNFTLKIRSTKLEDSAMYFCASSEQGRDTEAFFGQGTRLTVV.

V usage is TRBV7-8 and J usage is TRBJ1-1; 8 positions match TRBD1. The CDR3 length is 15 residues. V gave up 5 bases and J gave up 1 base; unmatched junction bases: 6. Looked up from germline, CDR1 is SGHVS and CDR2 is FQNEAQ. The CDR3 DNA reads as TGTGCCAGCAGCCGTACGGGACAGGCGAACACTGAAGCTTTCTTT. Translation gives CASSRTGQANTEAFF.

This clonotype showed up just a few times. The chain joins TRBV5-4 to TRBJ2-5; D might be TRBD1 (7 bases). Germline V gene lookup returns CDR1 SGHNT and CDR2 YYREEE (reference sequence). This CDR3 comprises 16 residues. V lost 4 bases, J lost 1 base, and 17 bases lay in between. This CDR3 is CASSPLTQGGQETQYF. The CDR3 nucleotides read TGTGCCAGCAGCCCCTTAACGCAGGGGGGCCAAGAGACCCAGTACTTC.

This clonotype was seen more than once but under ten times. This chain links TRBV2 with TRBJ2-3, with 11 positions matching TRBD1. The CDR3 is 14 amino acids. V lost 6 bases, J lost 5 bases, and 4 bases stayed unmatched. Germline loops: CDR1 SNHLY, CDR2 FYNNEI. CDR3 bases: TGTGCCAGCAGCGGGACAGGGGGGGGAGATACGCAGTATTTT. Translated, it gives CASSGTGGGDTQYF.

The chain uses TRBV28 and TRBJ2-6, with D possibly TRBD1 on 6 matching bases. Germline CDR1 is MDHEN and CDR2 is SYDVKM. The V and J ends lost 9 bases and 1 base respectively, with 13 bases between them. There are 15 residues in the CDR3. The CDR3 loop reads CARRLQGSGANVLTF. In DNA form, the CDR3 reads TGTGCCAGACGGTTACAGGGATCTGGGGCCAACGTCCTGACTTTC.

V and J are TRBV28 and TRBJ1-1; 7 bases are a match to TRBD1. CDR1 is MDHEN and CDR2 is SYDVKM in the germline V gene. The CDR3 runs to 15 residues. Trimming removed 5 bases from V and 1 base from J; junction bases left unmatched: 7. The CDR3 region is CASSNHGTANTEAFF. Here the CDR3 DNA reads TGTGCCAGCAGTAATCACGGGACAGCGAACACTGAAGCTTTCTTT.

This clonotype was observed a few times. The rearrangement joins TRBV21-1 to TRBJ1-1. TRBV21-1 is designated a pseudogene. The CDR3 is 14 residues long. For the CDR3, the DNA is TGTGCCAGCAGGGACGGAGGGGCGAACACTGAAGCTTTCTTT. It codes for CASRDGGANTEAFF.

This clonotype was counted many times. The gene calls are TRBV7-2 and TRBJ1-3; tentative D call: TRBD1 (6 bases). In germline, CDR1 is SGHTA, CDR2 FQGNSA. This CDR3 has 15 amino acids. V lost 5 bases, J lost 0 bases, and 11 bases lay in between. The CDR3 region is CASSQGHYSGNTIYF. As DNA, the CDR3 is TGTGCCAGCAGCCAGGGACATTACTCTGGAAACACCATATATTTT.

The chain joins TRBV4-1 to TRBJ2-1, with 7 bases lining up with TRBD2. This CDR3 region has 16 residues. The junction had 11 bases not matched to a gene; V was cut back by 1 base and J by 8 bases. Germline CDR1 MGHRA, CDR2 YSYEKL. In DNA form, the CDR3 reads TGCGCCAGCAGCCAAGTGTTACTAGTAGCGGGCGATGAGCAGTTCTTC. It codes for CASSQVLLVAGDEQFF.

The CDR3 sequence is CASRQVGEGSEQFF. In DNA form, the CDR3 reads TGTGCCAGCAGGCAGGTGGGGGAGGGCAGTGAGCAGTTCTTC. The rearrangement links TRBV6-1 to TRBJ2-1; 7 nucleotides align to TRBD2. V lost 6 bases to trimming and J lost 9 bases; unmatched junction nucleotides: 11. The CDR3 sequence is 14 residues long. CDR1 is MNHNS and CDR2 is SASEGT in the germline V gene.

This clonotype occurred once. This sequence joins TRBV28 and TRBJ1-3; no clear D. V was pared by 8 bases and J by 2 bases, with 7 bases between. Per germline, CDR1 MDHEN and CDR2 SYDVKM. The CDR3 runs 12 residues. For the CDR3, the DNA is TGTGCCAGCGTGAGACCTGGAAACACCATATATTTT. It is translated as CASVRPGNTIYF.

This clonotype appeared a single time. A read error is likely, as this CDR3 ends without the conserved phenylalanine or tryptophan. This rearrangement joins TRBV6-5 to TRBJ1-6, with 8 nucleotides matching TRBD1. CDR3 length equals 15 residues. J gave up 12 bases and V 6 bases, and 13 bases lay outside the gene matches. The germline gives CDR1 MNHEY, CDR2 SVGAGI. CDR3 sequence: CASSPPGTGGRPLHL. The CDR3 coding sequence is TGTGCCAGCAGCCCTCCCGGGACAGGAGGGCGACCCCTCCACTTA.

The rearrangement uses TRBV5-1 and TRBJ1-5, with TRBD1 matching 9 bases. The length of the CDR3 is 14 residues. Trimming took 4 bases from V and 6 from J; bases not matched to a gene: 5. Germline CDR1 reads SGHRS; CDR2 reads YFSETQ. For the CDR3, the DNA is TGCGCCAGCAGCGAGGGGACAGGGAGTCAGCCCCAGCATTTT. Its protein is CASSEGTGSQPQHF.

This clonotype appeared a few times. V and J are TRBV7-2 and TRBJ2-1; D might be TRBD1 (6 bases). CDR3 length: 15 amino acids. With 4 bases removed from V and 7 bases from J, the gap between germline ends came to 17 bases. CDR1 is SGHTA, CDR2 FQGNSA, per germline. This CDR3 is CASSSSGTPRNEQFF. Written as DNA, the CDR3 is TGTGCCAGCAGCTCCTCCGGGACACCTCGGAATGAGCAGTTCTTC.

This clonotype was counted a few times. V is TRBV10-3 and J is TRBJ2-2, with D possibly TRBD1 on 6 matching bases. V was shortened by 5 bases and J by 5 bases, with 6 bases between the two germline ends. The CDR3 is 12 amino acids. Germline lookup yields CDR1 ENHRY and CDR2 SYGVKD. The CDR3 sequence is CAISQGTGELFF. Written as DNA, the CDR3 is TGTGCCATCAGTCAGGGGACCGGGGAGCTGTTTTTT.

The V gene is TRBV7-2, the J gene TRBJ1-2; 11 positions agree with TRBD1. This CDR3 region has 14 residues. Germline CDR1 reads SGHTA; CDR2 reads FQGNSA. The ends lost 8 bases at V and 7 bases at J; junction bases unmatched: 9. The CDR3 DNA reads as TGTGCCAGCGGCCCTGGGACAGGGGGTTCTGGCTACACCTTC. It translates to CASGPGTGGSGYTF.

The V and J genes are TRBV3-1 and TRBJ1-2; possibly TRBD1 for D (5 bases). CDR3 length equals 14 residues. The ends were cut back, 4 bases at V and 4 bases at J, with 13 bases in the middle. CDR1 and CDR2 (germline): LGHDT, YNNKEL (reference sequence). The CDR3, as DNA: TGTGCCAGCAGCCCGGACATTTACAGCTATGGCTACACCTTC. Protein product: CASSPDIYSYGYTF.

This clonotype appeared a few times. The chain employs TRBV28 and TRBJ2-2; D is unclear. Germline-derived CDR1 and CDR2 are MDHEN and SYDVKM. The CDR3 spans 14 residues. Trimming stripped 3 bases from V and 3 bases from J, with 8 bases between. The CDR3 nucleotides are TGTGCCAGCAGTTTGGTCGGATACACCGGGGAGCTGTTTTTT. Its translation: CASSLVGYTGELFF.

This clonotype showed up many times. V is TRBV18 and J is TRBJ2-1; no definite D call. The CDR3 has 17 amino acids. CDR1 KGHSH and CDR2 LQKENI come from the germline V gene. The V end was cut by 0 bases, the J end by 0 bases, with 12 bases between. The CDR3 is CASSPPWALSSYNEQFF. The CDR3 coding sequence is TGTGCCAGCTCACCACCGTGGGCCCTTAGCTCCTACAATGAGCAGTTCTTC.

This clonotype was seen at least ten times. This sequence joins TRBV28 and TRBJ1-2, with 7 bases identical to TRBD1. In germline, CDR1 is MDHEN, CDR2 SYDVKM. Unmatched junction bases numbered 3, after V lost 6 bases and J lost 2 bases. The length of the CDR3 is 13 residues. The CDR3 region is CASRPQGNYGYTF. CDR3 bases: TGTGCCAGCAGACCACAGGGGAACTATGGCTACACCTTC.

CDR3 in amino acids: CAISELTGSGYTF. Here the CDR3 DNA reads TGTGCCATCAGTGAACTTACAGGGAGCGGCTACACCTTC. V usage is TRBV10-3 and J usage is TRBJ1-2; perhaps TRBD1 as D (6 bases). The CDR3 runs 13 residues. Germline values: CDR1 ENHRY, CDR2 SYGVKD. V lost 3 bases and J 8 bases, leaving 13 bases between the germline ends.

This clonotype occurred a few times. The CDR3 is CASSLTVASPGYTF. CDR3 bases: TGTGCCAGCAGCTTAACCGTGGCCTCCCCTGGCTACACCTTC. The chain carries TRBV7-9 and TRBJ1-2; D remains unclear. CDR1 SEHNR and CDR2 FQNEAQ come from the germline V gene (reference sequence). This CDR3 is 14 amino acids long. V lost 2 bases to trimming and J lost 7 bases, with 14 bases between them.

This CDR3 reads CAISAFGDTGELFF. CDR3 nucleotide sequence: TGTGCCATCAGTGCGTTCGGAGACACCGGGGAGCTGTTTTTT. The chain is built from TRBV10-3 and TRBJ2-2; D gene ambiguous. With 4 bases removed from V and 3 bases from J, the gap between germline ends came to 9 bases. CDR3 length equals 14 residues. The germline CDR1 and CDR2 sequences are ENHRY and SYGVKD.

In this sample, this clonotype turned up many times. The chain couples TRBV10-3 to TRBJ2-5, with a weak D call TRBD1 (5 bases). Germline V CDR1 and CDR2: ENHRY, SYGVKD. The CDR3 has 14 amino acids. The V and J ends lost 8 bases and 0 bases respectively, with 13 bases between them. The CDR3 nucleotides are TGTGCCATCGGCTTAGACAGCGACCAAGAGACCCAGTACTTC. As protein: CAIGLDSDQETQYF.